This T cell receptor (beta chain) was captured in a study of blood T cell repertoires in COVID-19. On the study more broadly: Sources were T cells, B-cell-depleted T cells, or PBMCs; the material itself was cDNA or gDNA.

The V gene's germline CDR1 is SEHNR and CDR2 FQNEAQ (reference sequence). The V gene lost 4 bases and the J gene lost 5 bases, with 11 bases spanning the gap. The CDR3 contains 13 residues. In the study's own analysis: Researchers report that nucleated cell counts were estimated from reference gene primer amplification. Clones were read by immunoSEQ multiplex PCR, and TCRdb kept only the in-frame ones, dropping some. Clone size and V and J calls were adopted from that table, with D and trimming inferred from the DNA. The profile shows around 250,000 clones, around four fifths of them singletons. Participants, 18 to 89 years old, spanned more than 20 US areas.

This TCR was sampled from a man aged 25 to 40 with acute COVID-19. This chain joins TRBV7-9 and TRBJ2-5, with a possible D match to TRBD2 (6 bases). The sequencing input was PBMCs or T cells enriched from blood (not recorded which). CDR3 DNA sequence: TGTGCCAGCAGCTCAGTTGGGGGGGAGACCCAGTACTTC. Amino acids: CASSSVGGETQYF. Using reference TRBV7-9 and TRBJ2-5 for the parts outside the CDR3, the full variable domain is DTGVSQNPRHKITKRGQNVTFRCDPISEHNRLYWYRQTLGQGPEFLTYFQNEAQLEKSRLLSDRFSAERPKGSFSTLEIQRTEQGDSAMYLCASSSVGGETQYFGPGTRLLVL.